These 30 T cell receptor beta chains were all obtained from the same sample, sequenced in a study of blood T cells in healthy people across ages. Together with a sample-barcoded 5' primer, a J-beta primer mix was included in a second PCR lasting roughly 6 to 12 cycles. TCRdb redid the calling of the 5' RACE reads with MiXCR, one entry per CDR3 protein. This table has 870,000 or so distinct CDR3 sequences, around 26% appearing once. Sequencing was carried out using blood. The receptors come from a woman older than 75 in good health.

This clonotype was found many times. This sequence joins TRBV6-6 and TRBJ2-5; the match to TRBD2 covers 7 bases. Germline values: CDR1 MNHNY, CDR2 SVGAGI (reference sequence). The CDR3 loop spans 14 amino acids. With V trimmed by 7 bases and J by 4 bases, 9 bases remained unmatched. The CDR3 sequence is CASKALATGETQYF. Here the CDR3 DNA reads TGTGCCAGCAAAGCACTAGCGACGGGAGAGACCCAGTACTTC.

This clonotype occurred many times. The CDR3 region is CASSKGQGGSEAFF. CDR3 nucleotide sequence: TGTGCCAGCAGCAAGGGACAGGGGGGTTCTGAAGCTTTCTTT. V is TRBV12-3 or TRBV12-4 and J is TRBJ1-1; TRBD1 aligns across 11 bases. This CDR3 region has 14 residues. V lost 6 bases to trimming and J lost 6 bases; unmatched junction nucleotides: 6.

This clonotype was counted only a few times. A much larger clone differs from this one at a single base, so this may be a read error. V usage is TRBV4-3 and J usage is TRBJ2-5; D is perhaps TRBD2 (6 bases). Germline values: CDR1 LGHNA, CDR2 YSLEER. The V end was cut by 0 bases, the J end by 11 bases, with 16 bases between. The CDR3 has 14 amino acids. CDR3 in DNA: TGCGCCAGCAGCCAAGAAGGACTATCCAATGAGCAGTACTTC. Translated, it gives CASSQEGLSNEQYF.

This clonotype was detected ten times or more. This sequence joins TRBV5-1 and TRBJ2-5; 9 nucleotides agree with TRBD1. This CDR3 has 13 residues. The germline CDR1 and CDR2 sequences are SGHRS and YFSETQ. The V segment lost 5 bases and the J segment 5 bases; nucleotides outside the gene matches: 4. The DNA of the CDR3 is TGCGCCAGCAGTACGGACAGGGGTGAGACCCAGTACTTC. Translation gives CASSTDRGETQYF.

The V gene is TRBV4-3, the J gene TRBJ2-5; D gene uncertain. The J call may be faulty, since TRBJ2-7 better matches the DNA end. Germline CDR1 LGHNA, CDR2 YSLEER. CDR3 length: 16 residues. The CDR3 reads CASSQEVGKGIREQYF. The CDR3 bases are TGCGCCAGCAGCCAAGAAGTAGGGAAGGGAATTCGCGAGCAGTACTTC.

This clonotype was seen at least ten times. The J gene is TRBJ2-1, the V gene TRBV29-1; 12 bases align to TRBD2. Germline trimming cut 5 bases from V and 6 bases from J; bases unmatched to any gene: 8. The CDR3 is 15 amino acids. The germline V gene has CDR1 SQVTM and CDR2 ANQGSEA. For the CDR3, the DNA is TGCAGCGTTCAATCCGGGACTAGCGGGTTCAATGAGCAGTTCTTC. It codes for CSVQSGTSGFNEQFF.

There are many counts of this clonotype. The chain employs TRBV6-6 and TRBJ2-5; 10 bases line up with TRBD2. Germline V CDR1 and CDR2: MNHNY, SVGAGI (reference sequence). The V and J ends lost 0 bases and 2 bases, in that order; junction bases with no gene match: 9. The CDR3 runs to 18 residues. The CDR3 here is CASSYSSGLASLQETQYF. CDR3 in DNA: TGTGCCAGCAGTTACTCGTCGGGACTAGCGAGCCTTCAAGAGACCCAGTACTTC.

This chain joins TRBV25-1 and TRBJ2-3; 12 bases map to TRBD2. Germline values: CDR1 MGHDK, CDR2 SYGVNS. V trimming: 3 bases; J trimming: 2 bases; junction bases outside the gene matches: 12. The CDR3 covers 19 residues. CDR3 sequence (DNA): TGTGCCAGCAGTGATCTACTAGCGGGGGGCAGGGGCCCCACAGATACGCAGTATTTT. This encodes CASSDLLAGGRGPTDTQYF.

The rearrangement joins TRBV7-9 to TRBJ1-1; 8 nucleotides match TRBD1. Germline loops: CDR1 SEHNR, CDR2 FQNEAQ (reference sequence). V lost 3 bases, J lost 5 bases, and 8 bases stayed unmatched. The CDR3 is 15 residues long. This chain's CDR3 is CASSFYLTGETEAFF. The CDR3 coding sequence is TGTGCCAGCAGCTTCTACTTGACAGGGGAGACTGAAGCTTTCTTT.

Ten or more counts support this clonotype. V usage is TRBV27 and J usage is TRBJ2-7; no clear D. Looked up from germline, CDR1 is MNHEY and CDR2 is SMNVEV (reference sequence). V was trimmed by 4 bases and J by 5 bases, leaving 12 bases between them. This CDR3 region has 13 residues. CDR3 nucleotide sequence: TGTGCCAGCAGTTCCCGGATAGGTAACGAGCAGTACTTC. Protein: CASSSRIGNEQYF.

The chain has TRBV5-1 and TRBJ2-3; tentatively, D is TRBD1 (6 bases). The germline V gene has CDR1 SGHRS and CDR2 YFSETQ. The length of the CDR3 is 14 residues. Trimming shortened V by 3 bases and J by 0 bases, and 8 bases separated the two germline ends. This CDR3 reads CASSWTESTDTQYF. Written as DNA, the CDR3 is TGCGCCAGCAGCTGGACAGAGAGCACAGATACGCAGTATTTT. Looking up the rest from reference TRBV5-1 and TRBJ2-3 gives the full variable domain: KAGVTQTPRYLIKTRGQQVTLSCSPISGHRSVSWYQQTPGQGLQFLFEYFSETQRNKGNFPGRFSGRQFSNSRSEMNVSTLELGDSALYLCASSWTESTDTQYFGPGTRLTVL.

The table lists this clonotype with many counts. The chain couples TRBV20-1 to TRBJ1-4, with a tentative D call TRBD1 (5 bases). V lost 5 bases and J lost 5, with 15 bases in between. The CDR3 totals 14 residues. The germline V gene encodes CDR1 DFQATT and CDR2 SNEGSKA (reference sequence). The CDR3 sequence is CSAESGGGNEKLFF. The CDR3 DNA reads TGCAGTGCTGAGAGCGGGGGTGGAAATGAAAAACTGTTTTTT.

This clonotype was seen a handful of times. The J gene is TRBJ1-1, the V gene TRBV7-9; D perhaps matches TRBD1 (5 bases). The CDR3 has 12 amino acids. V dropped 5 bases and J dropped 8 bases, with 12 bases sitting between them. Germline loops: CDR1 SEHNR, CDR2 FQNEAQ (reference sequence). The CDR3, as DNA: TGTGCCAGCAGCATCCGGGGCCGAGAAGCTTTCTTT. Amino acid sequence: CASSIRGREAFF.

This clonotype was found many times. The chain recombines TRBV11-3 with TRBJ2-5; 8 nucleotides agree with TRBD2. This CDR3 is 15 amino acids long. The ends lost 3 bases at V and 2 bases at J; junction bases unmatched: 5. Germline loops: CDR1 SGHNT, CDR2 YENEEA. The CDR3 DNA reads as TGTGCCAGCAGCTTGGAAGGACTAGCACAAGAGACCCAGTACTTC. Its translation: CASSLEGLAQETQYF. The full variable domain, its missing parts supplied by reference TRBV11-3 and TRBJ2-5, is EAGVVQSPRYKIIEKKQPVAFWCNPISGHNTLYWYLQNLGQGPELLIRYENEEAVDDSQLPKDRFSAERLKGVDSTLKIQPAELGDSAVYLCASSLEGLAQETQYFGPGTRLLVL.

To note about this clonotype: A read error may explain this, as a much larger clone is one base away. V and J are TRBV4-2 and TRBJ2-4, with 10 bases identical to TRBD2. This CDR3 contains 22 residues. From germline, CDR1 is LGHNA and CDR2 YNFKEQ. The trim removed 0 bases at V and 0 bases at J, leaving 17 bases unmatched. The CDR3 sequence: CASSQENRDYAAGGQAKNIQYF. In DNA, the CDR3 is TGTGCCAGCAGCCAAGAAAATCGGGACTACGCAGCGGGGGGGCAAGCCAAAAACATTCAGTACTTC.

This clonotype was detected once. The rearrangement links TRBV5-4 to TRBJ2-2; D may match TRBD1 or TRBD2 (5 bases each). The germline gives CDR1 SGHNT, CDR2 YYREEE (reference sequence). V lost 6 bases to trimming and J lost 1 base, with 16 bases between them. The CDR3 extends over 16 amino acids. CDR3 nucleotide sequence: TGTGCCAGCACCTCGAGGGGCGTAATGAACACCGGGGAGCTGTTTTTT. Translating it yields CASTSRGVMNTGELFF.

This clonotype has a count of ten or more. The rearrangement uses TRBV30 and TRBJ1-2; 7 positions match TRBD1. The V segment lost 3 bases and the J segment 2 bases; nucleotides outside the gene matches: 3. Germline-derived CDR1 and CDR2 are GTSNPN and SVGIG (reference sequence). The CDR3 totals 13 residues. The CDR3 loop is CAWRGQSNYGYTF. The CDR3 nucleotides read TGTGCCTGGAGGGGACAGAGCAACTATGGCTACACCTTC.

This clonotype was picked up many times. This sequence joins TRBV25-1 and TRBJ1-5, with unresolved D. Trimming cost V 1 base and J 7 bases, with 11 bases left between them. Germline V gives CDR1 MGHDK, CDR2 SYGVNS. This CDR3 comprises 14 residues. The CDR3 reads CASSESGRRQPQHF. DNA of the CDR3: TGTGCCAGCAGTGAATCTGGCCGGCGGCAGCCCCAGCATTTT. Full variable domain (missing parts from reference TRBV25-1 and TRBJ1-5): EADIYQTPRYLVIGTGKKITLECSQTMGHDKMYWYQQDPGMELHLIHYSYGVNSTEKGDLSSESTVSRIRTEHFPLTLESARPSHTSQYLCASSESGRRQPQHFGDGTRLSIL.

This clonotype was seen once. The chain combines TRBV7-2 with TRBJ2-1; the D is unclear. The CDR3 spans 12 residues. CDR1 and CDR2 (germline): SGHTA, FQGNSA. The germline V and J ends were trimmed by 5 bases and 10 bases, with 12 bases remaining between them. In DNA, the CDR3 is TGTGCCAGCAGCCCCTCTGTGGGGGAGCAGTTCTTC. This sequence encodes CASSPSVGEQFF.

This clonotype came up many times. The rearrangement uses TRBV18 and TRBJ2-5; tentatively, D is TRBD2 (5 bases). V was pared by 3 bases and J by 5 bases, with 13 bases between. The CDR3 consists of 14 residues. The V gene's germline CDR1 is KGHSH and CDR2 LQKENI. The CDR3 loop reads CASSPSTPGETQYF. DNA of the CDR3: TGTGCCAGCTCACCGTCTACCCCGGGGGAGACCCAGTACTTC.

Concerning this clonotype: At one end, the junction sequence differs from germline, possibly due to a read error. This rearrangement joins TRBV7-2 to TRBJ1-6, with 7 bases aligning to TRBD1. Germline CDR1 SGHTA, CDR2 FQGNSA. This CDR3 spans 15 amino acids. The CDR3 sequence: CAGSATGLYNSPLHF. For the CDR3, the DNA is TGTGCCGGCAGCGCGACAGGGCTCTATAATTCACCCCTCCACTTT.

This clonotype was counted many times. V is TRBV7-9 and J is TRBJ1-2; D is uncertain. The CDR3 consists of 13 residues. Germline-derived CDR1 and CDR2 are SEHNR and FQNEAQ (reference sequence). The germline V and J ends were trimmed by 2 bases and 4 bases, with 8 bases remaining between them. The CDR3 loop reads CASSLPNGYGYTF. The CDR3 nucleotides are TGTGCCAGCAGCTTACCCAACGGCTATGGCTACACCTTC.

This clonotype was detected ten times or more. V usage is TRBV4-2 and J usage is TRBJ2-1; 11 bases map to TRBD2. The J segment lost 0 bases and the V segment lost 3 bases, leaving 16 bases of the junction unmatched. This CDR3 spans 21 amino acids. The germline gives CDR1 LGHNA, CDR2 YNFKEQ. The CDR3 protein is CASSQRGLAGGQRGSYNEQFF. CDR3 sequence (DNA): TGTGCCAGCAGCCAGAGGGGCCTAGCGGGGGGCCAGCGGGGCTCCTACAATGAGCAGTTCTTC.

V gene TRBV6-6 combines with J gene TRBJ1-2, with D unclear. Trimming took 7 bases from V and 2 from J, leaving 14 bases between them. This CDR3 is built from 14 residues. CDR1 and CDR2 (germline): MNHNY, SVGAGI (reference sequence). The CDR3 DNA reads as TGTGCCAGCACCCGGGGAGGAGGAAACTATGGCTACACCTTC. It is translated as CASTRGGGNYGYTF.

This sequence joins TRBV5-1 and TRBJ2-3; D may be TRBD2 (5 bases). Trimming took off 1 base at V and 2 bases at J, with 8 bases between the two ends. Germline assignment: CDR1 SGHRS and CDR2 YFSETQ. This CDR3 is 14 amino acids long. DNA for the CDR3: TGCGCCAGCAGCTTGCAGGAGGCCACAGATACGCAGTATTTT. Amino acid sequence: CASSLQEATDTQYF.

In the case of this clonotype: Given a much more abundant clone one base away, this may be a read error. The rearrangement links TRBV5-1 to TRBJ1-2, with D possibly TRBD1 on 6 matching bases. CDR1 SGHRS and CDR2 YFSETQ come from the germline V gene. V was shortened by 4 bases and J by 4 bases, with 17 bases between the two germline ends. There are 15 residues in the CDR3. CDR3 residues: CASSVRGDWSYGYTF. The DNA of the CDR3 is TGCGCCAGCAGCGTGAGGGGGGATTGGAGCTATGGCTACACCTTC. The variable domain in full, completed from reference TRBV5-1 and TRBJ1-2, reads KAGVTQTPRYLIKTRGQQVTLSCSPISGHRSVSWYQQTPGQGLQFLFEYFSETQRNKGNFPGRFSGRQFSNSRSEMNVSTLELGDSALYLCASSVRGDWSYGYTFGSGTRLTVV.

In this sample, this clonotype turned up many times. This chain uses TRBV9 with TRBJ2-1, with 10 bases lining up with TRBD2. V shed 4 bases and J 9 bases; nucleotides not matched to a gene: 16. This CDR3 region has 17 residues. CDR1 is SGDLS, CDR2 YYNGEE, per germline. Here the CDR3 reads CASSQNGSGGALLEQFF. The CDR3 DNA is TGTGCCAGCAGCCAAAACGGCAGCGGGGGGGCCCTTCTTGAGCAGTTCTTC. Looking up the rest from reference TRBV9 and TRBJ2-1 gives the full variable domain: DSGVTQTPKHLITATGQRVTLRCSPRSGDLSVYWYQQSLDQGLQFLIQYYNGEERAKGNILERFSAQQFPDLHSELNLSSLELGDSALYFCASSQNGSGGALLEQFFGPGTRLTVL.

V gene TRBV7-2 combines with J gene TRBJ2-7, with 7 positions matching TRBD1. The trim removed 2 bases at V and 3 bases at J, leaving 7 bases unmatched. CDR3 length: 15 residues. Germline V gene sequence: CDR1 SGHTA, CDR2 FQGNSA. The CDR3 nucleotides are TGTGCCAGCAGCTTAAACCCGGGACAGAGCTACGAGCAGTACTTC. Encoded protein: CASSLNPGQSYEQYF.

This clonotype has a count of ten or more. The chain is built from TRBV20-1 and TRBJ1-5, with D perhaps TRBD1 (6 bases). The length of the CDR3 is 14 residues. Germline lookup yields CDR1 DFQATT and CDR2 SNEGSKA (reference sequence). The germline V and J ends were trimmed by 2 bases and 0 bases, with 8 bases remaining between them. CDR3 residues: CSARTGSSNQPQHF. The CDR3 DNA is TGCAGTGCTAGAACAGGGAGTAGCAATCAGCCCCAGCATTTT.

In this sample, this clonotype turned up once. This sequence may be a read error, since a much larger clone differs from it by one base. The J gene is TRBJ2-1, the V gene TRBV5-4; D might be TRBD1 (6 bases). Germline values: CDR1 SGHNT, CDR2 YYREEE (reference sequence). The germline V and J ends were trimmed by 0 bases and 10 bases, with 14 bases remaining between them. The CDR3 runs 14 residues. For the CDR3, the DNA is TGTGCCAGCAGCTTGGGCGGACAGAGAAAGGAGCAGTTCTTC. Protein sequence: CASSLGGQRKEQFF.